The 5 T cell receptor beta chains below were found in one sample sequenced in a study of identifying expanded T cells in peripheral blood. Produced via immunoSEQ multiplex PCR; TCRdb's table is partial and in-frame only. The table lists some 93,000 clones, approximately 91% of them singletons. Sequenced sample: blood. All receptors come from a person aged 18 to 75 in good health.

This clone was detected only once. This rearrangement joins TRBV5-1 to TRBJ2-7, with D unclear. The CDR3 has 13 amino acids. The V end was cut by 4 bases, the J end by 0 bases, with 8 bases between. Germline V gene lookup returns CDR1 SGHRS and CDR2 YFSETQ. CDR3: CASSIDGSYEQYF. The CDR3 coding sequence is TGCGCCAGCAGCATCGACGGCTCCTACGAGCAGTACTTC.

DNA of the CDR3: TGTGCCAGCAGCTTATTCGGTCCGTCTGGGGCCAACGTCCTGACTTTC. It translates to CASSLFGPSGANVLTF. The chain combines TRBV7-3 with TRBJ2-6, with D unresolved. This CDR3 is built from 16 residues. V was shortened by 2 bases and J by 1 base, with 9 bases between the two germline ends. Germline assignment: CDR1 SGHTA and CDR2 FQGTGA.

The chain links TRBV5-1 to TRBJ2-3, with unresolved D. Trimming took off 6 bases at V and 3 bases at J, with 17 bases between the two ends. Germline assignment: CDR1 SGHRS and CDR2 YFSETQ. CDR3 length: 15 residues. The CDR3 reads CASTASGLGTDTQYF. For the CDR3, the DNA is TGCGCCAGCACGGCGTCCGGTCTAGGGACAGATACGCAGTATTTT.

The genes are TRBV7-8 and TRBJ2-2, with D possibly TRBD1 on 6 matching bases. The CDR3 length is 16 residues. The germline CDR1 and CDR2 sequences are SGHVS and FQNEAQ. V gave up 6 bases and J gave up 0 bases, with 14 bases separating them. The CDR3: CASSLRNRANTGELFF. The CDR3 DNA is TGTGCCAGCAGTCTGCGGAACAGGGCGAACACCGGGGAGCTGTTTTTT. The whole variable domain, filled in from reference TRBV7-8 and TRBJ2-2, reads GAGVSQSPRYKVAKRGQDVALRCDPISGHVSLFWYQQALGQGPEFLTYFQNEAQLDKSGLPSDRFFAERPEGSVSTLKIQRTQQEDSAVYLCASSLRNRANTGELFFGEGSRLTVL.

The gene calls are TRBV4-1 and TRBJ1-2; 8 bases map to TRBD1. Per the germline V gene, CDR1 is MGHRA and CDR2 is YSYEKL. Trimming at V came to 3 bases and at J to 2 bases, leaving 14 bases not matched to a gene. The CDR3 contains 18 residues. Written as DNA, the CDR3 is TGCGCCAGCAGCCATGGACTCCGGGACAGGAGAACAAACTATGGCTACACCTTC. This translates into CASSHGLRDRRTNYGYTF.